The next 25 T cell receptor beta chains were all read from a single sample in a study of siplizumab effects on memory and regulatory T cells. TCRdb's table, derived via immunoSEQ multiplex PCR, lists solely in-frame clones and lacks some. The table includes about 94,000 clones, 94% detected once. Sequenced sample: non-Treg CD4+ T cells sorted from blood. These receptors all stem from a human donor in good health.

On this clone itself: The same CDR3 also results from other DNA sequences found in this sample. The chain recombines TRBV18 with TRBJ1-2, with D unclear. V was pared by 3 bases and J by 8 bases, with 10 bases between. This CDR3 is built from 12 residues. Germline values: CDR1 KGHSH, CDR2 LQKENI. The CDR3: CASSPEGYGYTF. CDR3 in DNA: TGTGCCAGCTCACCGGAGGGATACGGCTACACCTTC.

V is TRBV19 and J is TRBJ2-5, with 12 bases aligning to TRBD2. Per germline, CDR1 LNHDA and CDR2 SQIVND (reference sequence). CDR3 size: 16 residues. The V segment lost 0 bases and the J segment 5 bases; nucleotides outside the gene matches: 4. CDR3 nucleotide sequence: TGTGCCAGTAGTATAGATTGGACTAGCGGGGTTGAGACCCAGTACTTC. It encodes CASSIDWTSGVETQYF.

The chain carries TRBV14 and TRBJ1-5; D uncertain. This CDR3 comprises 13 residues. CDR1 SGHDN and CDR2 FVKESK come from the germline V gene. Trimming left V 1 base short and J 6 bases short, with 7 bases between. The CDR3 nucleotides read TGTGCCAGCAGCCAAGGAGGAATTCAGCCCCAGCATTTT. This translates into CASSQGGIQPQHF.

This chain joins TRBV7-6 and TRBJ1-1; D not certain. The CDR3 extends over 14 amino acids. The germline V and J ends were trimmed by 0 bases and 1 base, with 6 bases remaining between them. Germline values: CDR1 SGHVS, CDR2 FNYEAQ. The DNA of the CDR3 is TGTGCCAGCAGCTTAGCCGGCCAGAACACTGAAGCTTTCTTT. Its translation is CASSLAGQNTEAFF.

A word on this clone: Compared with germline, one end of the junction differs, possibly owing to a read error. The chain uses TRBV30 and TRBJ1-2; D is perhaps TRBD1 (6 bases). This CDR3 region has 11 residues. Germline CDR1 is GTSNPN and CDR2 is SVGIG (reference sequence). CDR3 in amino acids: CSVWGARGYTF. CDR3 sequence (DNA): TGCAGCGTCTGGGGGGCGAGAGGCTACACCTTC.

This sequence joins TRBV11-3 and TRBJ2-2; TRBD1 matches 8 bases. The CDR3 loop spans 16 amino acids. J was trimmed by 1 base and V by 5 bases; bases with no gene match: 6. Looked up from germline, CDR1 is SGHNT and CDR2 is YENEEA. The DNA of the CDR3 is TGTGCCAGCAGCACCCGCAGGGGGCGGAACACCGGGGAGCTGTTTTTT. Protein product: CASSTRRGRNTGELFF.

A single count supports this clone. The gene calls are TRBV10-3 and TRBJ1-6, with D possibly being TRBD1 (6 bases). V lost 3 bases and J 14 bases, leaving 14 bases between the germline ends. In germline, CDR1 is ENHRY, CDR2 SYGVKD. The CDR3 consists of 13 residues. The CDR3 DNA reads TGTGCCATCAGTGAAACAGGGATCGGAACCCTCCACTTT. Translated, it gives CAISETGIGTLHF.

This chain joins TRBV7-3 and TRBJ2-5; D remains ambiguous. V was pared by 0 bases and J by 2 bases, with 4 bases between. Germline-derived CDR1 and CDR2 are SGHTA and FQGTGA. This CDR3 comprises 13 residues. The CDR3 nucleotides are TGTGCCAGCAGCTTAACGGTACAAGAGACCCAGTACTTC. It encodes CASSLTVQETQYF.

The CDR3 nucleotides are TGTGCTAGTGGTCTTAACACAGATACGCAGTATTTT. Translated, it gives CASGLNTDTQYF. The chain joins TRBV12-5 to TRBJ2-3; D gene ambiguous. Germline values: CDR1 LGHNT, CDR2 FRNRAP. Trimming left V 5 bases short and J 2 bases short, with 5 bases between. There are 12 residues in the CDR3.

The rearrangement uses TRBV6-1 and TRBJ1-2; 7 bases are shared with TRBD1. With V trimmed by 4 bases and J by 4 bases, 9 bases remained unmatched. The germline CDR1 and CDR2 sequences are MNHNS and SASEGT. This CDR3 region has 15 residues. The CDR3, as DNA: TGTGCCAGCAGTGTTGAACCGACAGGGACCTATGGCTACACCTTC. This translates into CASSVEPTGTYGYTF.

Concerning this clone itself: One end of the junction fails to match germline, which may point to a read error. The chain links TRBV7-3 to TRBJ2-2; 7 bases are a match to TRBD2. The CDR3 is made up of 14 amino acids. CDR1 is SGHTA, CDR2 FQGTGA, per germline. The CDR3 region has the DNA TGTGCCAGCAGCCTAACTAGCGTATCCGGGGAGCTGTTTTTT. Protein: CASSLTSVSGELFF.

The chain employs TRBV21-1 and TRBJ1-5; the table's D gene call, TRBD1, was not cross checked with the DNA. TRBV21-1 is a documented pseudogene. CDR3 length: 15 amino acids. The CDR3 region is CASINEAGHRQPQHF. The CDR3 nucleotides are TGTGCCAGCATAAATGAGGCAGGGCACCGCCAGCCCCAGCATTTT.

A single count supports this clone. V is TRBV9 and J is TRBJ1-1; D gene ambiguous. From germline, CDR1 is SGDLS and CDR2 YYNGEE. Trimming took 3 bases from V and 0 from J, leaving 9 bases between them. The CDR3 is made up of 14 amino acids. CDR3: CASSGLPMNTEAFF. The CDR3 DNA follows: TGTGCCAGCAGCGGACTTCCCATGAACACTGAAGCTTTCTTT.

This chain joins TRBV15 and TRBJ1-2, with TRBD1 as a possible D gene (5 bases). Looked up from germline, CDR1 is LNHNV and CDR2 is YYDKDF (reference sequence). This CDR3 is 15 amino acids long. V lost 2 bases and J lost 7, with 17 bases in between. This CDR3 reads CATSRRNGALGGYTF. CDR3 sequence (DNA): TGTGCCACCAGCAGAAGAAACGGGGCTCTAGGTGGCTACACCTTC.

The V call is TRBV19, the J call TRBJ2-5, with 9 bases aligning to TRBD2. The CDR3 covers 15 residues. Germline CDR1 is LNHDA and CDR2 is SQIVND (reference sequence). V gave up 7 bases and J gave up 7 bases; unmatched junction bases: 13. CDR3 sequence: CASTPGLAQFGTQYF. CDR3 in DNA: TGTGCCAGTACACCGGGACTAGCACAGTTTGGGACCCAGTACTTC. Based on the CDR3 plus reference TRBV19 and TRBJ2-5, the full variable domain is DGGITQSPKYLFRKEGQNVTLSCEQNLNHDAMYWYRQDPGQGLRLIYYSQIVNDFQKGDIAEGYSVSREKKESFPLTVTSAQKNPTAFYLCASTPGLAQFGTQYFGPGTRLLVL.

J is TRBJ2-1 and V is TRBV27; D possibly matches TRBD1 or TRBD2 (7 bases each). Germline CDR1 MNHEY, CDR2 SMNVEV (reference sequence). V was pared by 2 bases and J by 0 bases, with 23 bases between. This CDR3 comprises 20 residues. The DNA for the CDR3 is TGTGCCAGCAGTTTACAGGCAGGGGGGGGACCCGGTAGCTCCTACAATGAGCAGTTCTTC. Protein: CASSLQAGGGPGSSYNEQFF.

The chain is built from TRBV7-9 and TRBJ1-1; no clear D gene. Germline CDR1 reads SEHNR; CDR2 reads FQNEAQ (reference sequence). CDR3 size: 14 residues. Trimming took 1 base from V and 6 from J, leaving 12 bases between them. The chain's CDR3 is CASSLDGRVAEAFF. DNA of the CDR3: TGTGCCAGCAGCTTAGATGGGCGGGTGGCTGAAGCTTTCTTT. The full variable domain, completed using reference TRBV7-9 and TRBJ1-1, is DTGVSQNPRHKITKRGQNVTFRCDPISEHNRLYWYRQTLGQGPEFLTYFQNEAQLEKSRLLSDRFSAERPKGSFSTLEIQRTEQGDSAMYLCASSLDGRVAEAFFGQGTRLTVV.

The gene calls are TRBV7-2 and TRBJ2-5; TRBD2 aligns across 9 bases. With 1 base clipped from V and 4 bases from J, the junction kept 10 bases outside the gene matches. The CDR3 loop spans 17 amino acids. CDR1 SGHTA and CDR2 FQGNSA come from the germline V gene. CDR3 residues: CASSLGVSGSARETQYF. CDR3 in DNA: TGTGCCAGCAGCTTAGGGGTTAGCGGGAGTGCCAGAGAGACCCAGTACTTC. The complete variable domain, with remaining parts taken from reference TRBV7-2 and TRBJ2-5, reads GAGVSQSPSNKVTEKGKDVELRCDPISGHTALYWYRQSLGQGLEFLIYFQGNSAPDKSGLPSDRFSAERTGGSVSTLTIQRTQQEDSAVYLCASSLGVSGSARETQYFGPGTRLLVL.

In regard to this clone: Because the CDR3's place on the DNA is in doubt, the DNA is left out and the CDR3 is given as listed by TCRdb. The J gene is TRBJ1-4, the V gene TRBV5-6; TRBD1, the table's D call, lacks a check against the DNA. CDR1 SGHDT and CDR2 YYEEEE come from the germline V gene. The CDR3 contains 16 residues when both ends are counted. The CDR3 sequence: CASSLVGAGANEKLLF.

The V call is TRBV7-3, the J call TRBJ2-5, with 8 nucleotides matching TRBD2. The CDR3 sequence is 14 residues long. CDR1 and CDR2 from the germline V gene are SGHTA and FQGTGA. J lost 5 bases, V lost 3 bases, and 5 bases had no gene match. The CDR3 spells CASSLAGGTETQYF. CDR3 nucleotides: TGTGCCAGCAGCTTGGCGGGGGGTACGGAGACCCAGTACTTC. The full variable domain, in which reference TRBV7-3 and TRBJ2-5 provide the parts outside the CDR3, is GAGVSQTPSNKVTEKGKYVELRCDPISGHTALYWYRQSLGQGPEFLIYFQGTGAADDSGLPNDRFFAVRPEGSVSTLKIQRTERGDSAVYLCASSLAGGTETQYFGPGTRLLVL.

The chain carries TRBV9 and TRBJ2-2, with TRBD2 identical over 10 bases. Germline values: CDR1 SGDLS, CDR2 YYNGEE. The J segment lost 3 bases and the V segment lost 3 bases, leaving 2 bases of the junction unmatched. The CDR3 covers 15 residues. CDR3 coding DNA: TGTGCCAGCAGCGGGCTAGCGGGAGACACCGGGGAGCTGTTTTTT. Its translation: CASSGLAGDTGELFF. Using reference TRBV9 and TRBJ2-2 for the parts outside the CDR3, the full variable domain is DSGVTQTPKHLITATGQRVTLRCSPRSGDLSVYWYQQSLDQGLQFLIQYYNGEERAKGNILERFSAQQFPDLHSELNLSSLELGDSALYFCASSGLAGDTGELFFGEGSRLTVL.

Only one count was recorded for this clone. The chain carries TRBV4-1 and TRBJ2-2; tentatively, D is TRBD1 (5 bases). The CDR3 loop spans 14 amino acids. Trimming removed 6 bases at V and 4 bases at J, with 12 bases between. Germline V gene sequence: CDR1 MGHRA, CDR2 YSYEKL. The CDR3, as DNA: TGCGCCAGCAGGTCCAGGGCTGGCACCGGGGAGCTGTTTTTT. Its protein product is CASRSRAGTGELFF.

This chain links TRBV10-3 with TRBJ1-1; 7 positions match TRBD1. Germline lookup yields CDR1 ENHRY and CDR2 SYGVKD. The CDR3 length is 15 residues. With 10 bases clipped from V and 2 bases from J, the junction kept 13 bases outside the gene matches. In DNA, the CDR3 is TGTGCCACCTTATTGACAGGGATTGGAAACACTGAAGCTTTCTTT. Translated: CATLLTGIGNTEAFF.

V gene TRBV6-1 combines with J gene TRBJ2-5, with D possibly TRBD2 on 5 matching bases. The CDR3 contains 14 residues. Germline-derived CDR1 and CDR2 are MNHNS and SASEGT. The V gene lost 4 bases and the J gene lost 4 bases, with 13 bases spanning the gap. In DNA, the CDR3 is TGTGCCAGCAGTGCCGTCGGGAAATTAGAGACCCAGTACTTC. Encoded protein: CASSAVGKLETQYF.

The chain's CDR3 is CASSLSRDTDTQYF. In nucleotides, the CDR3 is TGCGCCAGCAGCTTGTCTAGGGACACAGATACGCAGTATTTT. The chain combines TRBV5-1 with TRBJ2-3; D is unresolved. Germline V lookup: CDR1 SGHRS, CDR2 YFSETQ. V lost 1 base, J lost 2 bases, and 8 bases lay in between. The CDR3 loop spans 14 amino acids.